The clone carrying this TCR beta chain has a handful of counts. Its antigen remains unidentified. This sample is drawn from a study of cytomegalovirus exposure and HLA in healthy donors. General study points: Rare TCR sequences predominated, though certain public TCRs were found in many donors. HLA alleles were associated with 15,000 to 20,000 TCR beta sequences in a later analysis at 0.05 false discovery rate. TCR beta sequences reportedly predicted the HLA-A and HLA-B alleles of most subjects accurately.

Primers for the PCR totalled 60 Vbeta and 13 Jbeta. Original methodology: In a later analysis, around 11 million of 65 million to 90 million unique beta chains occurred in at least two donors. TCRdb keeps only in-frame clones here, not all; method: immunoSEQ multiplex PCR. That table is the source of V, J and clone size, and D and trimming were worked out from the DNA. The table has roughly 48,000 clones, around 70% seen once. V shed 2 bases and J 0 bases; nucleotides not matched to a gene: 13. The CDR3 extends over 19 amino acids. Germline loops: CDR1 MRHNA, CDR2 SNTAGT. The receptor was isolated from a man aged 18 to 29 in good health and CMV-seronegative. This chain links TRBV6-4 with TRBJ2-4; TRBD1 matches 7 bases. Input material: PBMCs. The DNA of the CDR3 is TGTGCCAGCAGTGACCGGGACAGCCGCCACGAGGTAGCCAAAAACATTCAGTACTTC. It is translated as CASSDRDSRHEVAKNIQYF.